This paragraph covers one TCR beta chain sequence. Its antigen remains unidentified. The entry originates in a study of shared clonotypes between healthy human individuals. For every subset, genomic DNA was evenly distributed across several immunoSEQ plates. The protocol was immunoSEQ multiplex PCR, while the TCRdb copy is restricted to in-frame clones and leaves out a portion. The table includes millions of clones, roughly 93% detected once. Germline lookup yields CDR1 SGDLS and CDR2 YYNGEE. This CDR3 contains 13 residues. Trimming left V 0 bases short and J 6 bases short, with 8 bases between. Broader study findings: Across subsets, estimated richness was generally greater for naive than for memory populations. The study sampled only blood, and tissue repertoires likely differ. Genetic and exposure-history diversity was limited by the small donor number.

The sequence was obtained from a young man in good health. Some clones in this sample may be carry-over from other donors' samples. Sample: naive CD4+ T cells from PBMCs. Stated subset: CD45RA+ positively selected. The rearrangement links TRBV9 to TRBJ2-3, with D unclear. CDR3 in DNA: TGTGCCAGCAGCGTAGGCCAAGGCGATACGCAGTATTTT. It encodes CASSVGQGDTQYF.